This paragraph reports one T cell receptor (beta chain). What it recognizes is unknown. One end of the junction fails to match germline, which may point to a read error. This table comes from immunoSEQ multiplex PCR, and its TCRdb copy is limited to in-frame clones, with some not included. Of 90,000 to 95,000 clones in the sample, about nine tenths are singletons; the top ten hold 7.5%. The data belong to a study of T cell responses to AZD1222 COVID-19 vaccine. Study findings and constraints: Baseline serostatus was positive in only a handful of AZD1222 recipients. Spike-wide coverage was observed for vaccine-associated CD4 TCRs, with dominant responses at 160-218 and 743-854. Close to half of all spike-specific TCRs reportedly target regions of the variants that are unmutated.

The CDR3 consists of 15 residues. Germline assignment: CDR1 MDHEN and CDR2 SYDVKM. The TCR comes from an adult in good health. The chain employs TRBV28 and TRBJ1-1; perhaps TRBD1 as D (5 bases). This material consisted of peripheral blood, taken on day 0 of AZD1222 vaccination. CDR3 sequence reads: CAGSWGGRMNTEAFF. As DNA, the CDR3 is TGTGCCGGCAGTTGGGGCGGGAGAATGAACACTGAAGCTTTCTTT.